These 27 T cell receptor beta chains were all obtained from the same sample, sequenced in a study of T-cell reconstitution after alpha-beta-depleted transplantation in children. The TCRbeta library was prepared with unique molecular identifiers. Using its own MiXCR run on the PCR reads, TCRdb lists one record per CDR3 protein. The top ten clones hold 3.5% to 5% of a sample with about 600,000 distinct CDR3 sequences, 10% of them seen once. The sample in question was PBMCs from the stem cell graft donor, obtained from the stem cell graft. All receptors derive from a human donor who donated a stem cell graft to a child with acute myeloid leukemia.

This clonotype showed up just a few times. V is TRBV19 and J is TRBJ1-5, with 7 bases fitting TRBD1. J gave up 6 bases and V 5 bases, and 10 bases lay outside the gene matches. The CDR3 runs to 15 residues. The germline V gene encodes CDR1 LNHDA and CDR2 SQIVND (reference sequence). Here the CDR3 DNA reads TGTGCCAGTAGTCCCTCGACAGGGAGCCTTCAGCCCCAGCATTTT. It encodes CASSPSTGSLQPQHF. Full variable domain (remainder filled in from reference TRBV19 and TRBJ1-5): DGGITQSPKYLFRKEGQNVTLSCEQNLNHDAMYWYRQDPGQGLRLIYYSQIVNDFQKGDIAEGYSVSREKKESFPLTVTSAQKNPTAFYLCASSPSTGSLQPQHFGDGTRLSIL.

This clonotype was seen a handful of times. V gene TRBV6-5 combines with J gene TRBJ2-7, with 7 bases identical to TRBD2. The CDR3 is 14 amino acids. Germline V CDR1 and CDR2: MNHEY, SVGAGI. Trimming took 2 bases from V and 4 from J; bases not matched to a gene: 5. CDR3 sequence (DNA): TGTGCCAGCAGTTACGCGGGGCGGGAGTACGAGCAGTACTTC. It yields the protein CASSYAGREYEQYF.

The rearrangement links TRBV29-1 to TRBJ2-1; D not certain. Germline V gene sequence: CDR1 SQVTM, CDR2 ANQGSEA. The CDR3 runs to 12 residues. The ends were cut back, 3 bases at V and 5 bases at J, with 8 bases in the middle. The CDR3 coding sequence is TGCAGCGTTGATGGCCGCCACAATGAGCAGTTCTTC. Translated: CSVDGRHNEQFF.

This clonotype was counted many times. This chain joins TRBV6-5 and TRBJ2-7, with D possibly TRBD1 on 6 matching bases. Germline CDR1 MNHEY, CDR2 SVGAGI. V was clipped by 7 bases and J by 2 bases, with 18 bases between them. The CDR3 is 15 amino acids. The CDR3 DNA reads TGTGCCAGCAAACTTGTCGAGGGGGTTGCCTACGAGCAGTACTTC. Encoded protein: CASKLVEGVAYEQYF.

On this clonotype: An end of the junction does not agree with germline; a read error may underlie this. V is TRBV20-1 and J is TRBJ2-1, with D perhaps assigned TRBD1 or TRBD2 (7 bases each). CDR3 length: 15 residues. Per germline, CDR1 DFQATT and CDR2 SNEGSKA (reference sequence). CDR3 nucleotides: TGCTGTGCTATCAGCGGGACAGCATCCTACAATGAGCAGTTCTTC. This encodes CCAISGTASYNEQFF.

V and J are TRBV20-1 and TRBJ1-1; D call uncertain. Trimming took off 3 bases at V and 2 bases at J, with 19 bases between the two ends. Per germline, CDR1 DFQATT and CDR2 SNEGSKA (reference sequence). The CDR3 is 16 residues long. The CDR3 spells CSASRGDHKSNTEAFF. CDR3 sequence (DNA): TGCAGTGCTAGTCGCGGGGATCACAAATCAAACACTGAAGCTTTCTTT.

The table lists this clonotype with many counts. This chain links TRBV5-1 with TRBJ1-1; D is uncertain. The V end was cut by 3 bases, the J end by 0 bases, with 6 bases between. CDR1 is SGHRS and CDR2 is YFSETQ in the germline V gene. The CDR3 totals 13 residues. CDR3: CASSSQMNTEAFF. In DNA, the CDR3 is TGCGCCAGCAGCTCACAGATGAACACTGAAGCTTTCTTT.

This clonotype showed up just a few times. This chain connects TRBV11-2 to TRBJ2-3; unclear D gene. With 5 bases removed from V and 7 bases from J, the gap between germline ends came to 7 bases. The CDR3 runs 11 residues. From germline, CDR1 is SGHAT and CDR2 FQNNGV. The CDR3 reads CASSGSNTQYF. CDR3 nucleotide sequence: TGTGCCAGCAGCGGTTCTAATACGCAGTATTTT.

At least ten counts were recorded for this clonotype. The CDR3 coding sequence is TGTGCCAGCAGTGGCCGGGACAGGGTCTCCTACGAGCAGTACTTC. Translated, it gives CASSGRDRVSYEQYF. The chain recombines TRBV6-1 with TRBJ2-7, with 9 nucleotides matching TRBD1. Germline-derived CDR1 and CDR2 are MNHNS and SASEGT. The CDR3 consists of 15 residues. Trimming at V came to 4 bases and at J to 0 bases, leaving 4 bases not matched to a gene.

There are a few counts of this clonotype. This sequence joins TRBV6-2 or TRBV6-3 and TRBJ1-2; TRBD1 is a possible D gene (5 bases). V was trimmed by 2 bases and J by 5 bases, leaving 30 bases between them. Germline assignment: CDR1 MNHEY and CDR2 SVGEGT. The CDR3 extends over 20 amino acids. The CDR3 DNA is TGTGCCAGCAGTTACGACGCAGGGCCGGTCCAGGTTGGGTTGTTATATGGCTACACCTTC. This encodes CASSYDAGPVQVGLLYGYTF.

This sequence joins TRBV6-1 and TRBJ1-5; D not certain. The V and J ends lost 5 bases and 2 bases respectively, with 7 bases between them. The CDR3 sequence is 13 residues long. Per germline, CDR1 MNHNS and CDR2 SASEGT. CDR3 sequence: CASSTAGNQPQHF. Here the CDR3 DNA reads TGTGCCAGCAGTACAGCAGGCAATCAGCCCCAGCATTTT.

At least ten counts were recorded for this clonotype. The chain joins TRBV4-2 to TRBJ2-3; TRBD2 aligns across 13 bases. Germline CDR1 LGHNA, CDR2 YNFKEQ. J gave up 6 bases and V 5 bases, and 11 bases lay outside the gene matches. The CDR3 consists of 17 residues. The CDR3 DNA is TGTGCCAGCAGCTCCGTTGAGGGACTAGCGGGGTCGGATACGCAGTATTTT. Translation: CASSSVEGLAGSDTQYF.

The chain's CDR3 is CASSPSTGGYEQYF. DNA for the CDR3: TGTGCCAGCTCACCATCGACAGGGGGCTACGAGCAGTACTTC. The chain is built from TRBV18 and TRBJ2-7; 9 positions agree with TRBD1. From germline, CDR1 is KGHSH and CDR2 LQKENI. With 2 bases clipped from V and 3 bases from J, the junction kept 2 bases outside the gene matches. The CDR3 sequence is 14 residues long.

This clonotype turned up a few times. This chain uses TRBV5-8 with TRBJ2-7; 14 bases match TRBD2. CDR1 SGHTS and CDR2 YDEGEE come from the germline V gene. Germline trimming cut 8 bases from V and 2 bases from J; bases unmatched to any gene: 9. This CDR3 contains 16 residues. The CDR3 reads CASPRLAGGLTYEQYF. The CDR3 bases are TGTGCCAGTCCTAGACTAGCGGGAGGGCTCACCTACGAGCAGTACTTC.

Ten or more counts support this clonotype. The gene calls are TRBV29-1 and TRBJ2-5, with TRBD2 matching over 7 bases. This CDR3 has 12 residues. V trimming: 7 bases; J trimming: 5 bases; junction bases outside the gene matches: 7. Germline V gene data show CDR1 as SQVTM and CDR2 as ANQGSEA. As DNA, the CDR3 is TGCAGCGGCGACCGGGGGGAGGAGACCCAGTACTTC. It translates to CSGDRGEETQYF. The full variable domain, rest sourced from reference TRBV29-1 and TRBJ2-5, is SAVISQKPSRDICQRGTSLTIQCQVDSQVTMMFWYRQQPGQSLTLIATANQGSEATYESGFVIDKFPISRPNLTFSTLTVSNMSPEDSSIYLCSGDRGEETQYFGPGTRLLVL.

This clonotype was counted only a few times. The chain joins TRBV28 to TRBJ1-6; 7 nucleotides agree with TRBD1. V was clipped by 4 bases and J by 6 bases; unmatched bases: 9. Germline loops: CDR1 MDHEN, CDR2 SYDVKM. The CDR3 runs 16 residues. For the CDR3, the DNA is TGTGCCAGCAGTTCCGCAGGAGGGACAGCTAATTCACCCCTCCACTTT. Translated: CASSSAGGTANSPLHF. Combining the CDR3 with reference TRBV28 and TRBJ1-6 gives the whole variable domain DVKVTQSSRYLVKRTGEKVFLECVQDMDHENMFWYRQDPGLGLRLIYFSYDVKMKEKGDIPEGYSVSREKKERFSLILESASTNQTSMYLCASSSAGGTANSPLHFGNGTRLTVT.

This clonotype was seen a handful of times. The chain recombines TRBV6-1 with TRBJ2-5; D tentatively fits TRBD1 or TRBD2 (6 bases each). V was cut by 4 bases and J by 3 bases, with 15 bases left in between. CDR3 length: 15 amino acids. The V gene's germline CDR1 is MNHNS and CDR2 SASEGT. The CDR3 DNA sequence: TGTGCCAGCAGTGGGGTAGGAGGGGGTAAAGAGACCCAGTACTTC. The encoded protein is CASSGVGGGKETQYF.

This clonotype was recorded many times. The J gene is TRBJ2-3, the V gene TRBV29-1; 8 bases map to TRBD2. Per the germline V gene, CDR1 is SQVTM and CDR2 is ANQGSEA. This CDR3 has 16 residues. V shed 4 bases, J shed 2 bases, and the junction held 11 bases outside the gene matches. CDR3 bases: TGCAGCGTTGGAAACCGGGTAGCGGGAATCACAGATACGCAGTATTTT. This encodes CSVGNRVAGITDTQYF.

The chain combines TRBV20-1 with TRBJ2-7; 9 bases line up with TRBD1. The J segment lost 12 bases and the V segment lost 6 bases, leaving 24 bases of the junction unmatched. The germline V gene encodes CDR1 DFQATT and CDR2 SNEGSKA (reference sequence). The length of the CDR3 is 16 residues. CDR3 sequence (DNA): TGCAGTGCGTCTCGTCGACAGGGGGTGATTGGCTACGTGTCGTACTTC. As protein: CSASRRQGVIGYVSYF.

This chain connects TRBV20-1 to TRBJ2-7; TRBD1 agrees at 8 bases. Germline assignment: CDR1 DFQATT and CDR2 SNEGSKA (reference sequence). The CDR3 consists of 13 residues. With V trimmed by 5 bases and J by 6 bases, 9 bases remained unmatched. CDR3 sequence reads: CSALLPGGSEQYF. The CDR3 bases are TGCAGTGCTCTCCTTCCAGGGGGCTCCGAGCAGTACTTC.

This clonotype was counted only a few times. The V and J genes are TRBV2 and TRBJ2-2; TRBD2 agrees at 7 bases. The CDR3 has 16 amino acids. CDR1 SNHLY and CDR2 FYNNEI come from the germline V gene. The V segment lost 4 bases and the J segment 1 base; nucleotides outside the gene matches: 6. In nucleotides, the CDR3 is TGTGCCAGCAGTGTGGGGCGGGAGAAGAACACCGGGGAGCTGTTTTTT. It encodes CASSVGREKNTGELFF. The whole variable domain, remainder taken from reference TRBV2 and TRBJ2-2, is EPEVTQTPSHQVTQMGQEVILRCVPISNHLYFYWYRQILGQKVEFLVSFYNNEISEKSEIFDDQFSVERPDGSNFTLKIRSTKLEDSAMYFCASSVGREKNTGELFFGEGSRLTVL.

This clonotype has a count of ten or more. The V call is TRBV9, the J call TRBJ2-7; TRBD2 agrees at 14 bases. The CDR3 loop spans 16 amino acids. The V gene end was trimmed by 0 bases and the J gene end by 4 bases; junction bases not matched to a gene: 3. CDR1 and CDR2 from the germline V gene are SGDLS and YYNGEE. The CDR3 loop is CASSVGLAGGLYEQYF. Written as DNA, the CDR3 is TGTGCCAGCAGCGTAGGACTAGCGGGAGGGTTATACGAGCAGTACTTC.

The chain combines TRBV29-1 with TRBJ2-7; 14 bases are a match to TRBD2. The germline gives CDR1 SQVTM, CDR2 ANQGSEA. After removal of 3 bases from V and 5 bases from J, the junction contained 9 bases not matched to a gene. The CDR3 is 16 residues long. This CDR3 is CSVEVRTSGRTNEQYF. CDR3 nucleotides: TGCAGCGTTGAGGTCCGGACTAGCGGGAGGACGAACGAGCAGTACTTC.

The chain links TRBV20-1 to TRBJ1-1, with D maybe TRBD1 (6 bases). From germline, CDR1 is DFQATT and CDR2 SNEGSKA (reference sequence). The CDR3 extends over 14 amino acids. Between the trimmed V and J ends, which lost 6 bases and 1 base, there was a span of 15 bases. The CDR3 sequence: CSAQEGGKNTEAFF. CDR3 coding DNA: TGCAGTGCCCAGGAGGGGGGGAAGAACACTGAAGCTTTCTTT.

This clonotype was counted a few times. The rearrangement joins TRBV30 to TRBJ2-3; D gene unclear. CDR3 length: 13 amino acids. V lost 0 bases and J lost 4, with 8 bases in between. Germline-derived CDR1 and CDR2 are GTSNPN and SVGIG (reference sequence). This CDR3 reads CAWSVLLADTQYF. DNA of the CDR3: TGTGCCTGGAGTGTACTCCTGGCAGATACGCAGTATTTT. Looking up the rest from reference TRBV30 and TRBJ2-3 gives the full variable domain: SQTIHQWPATLVQPVGSPLSLECTVEGTSNPNLYWYRQAAGRGLQLLFYSVGIGQISSEVPQNLSASRPQDRQFILSSKKLLLSDSGFYLCAWSVLLADTQYFGPGTRLTVL.

CDR3 DNA sequence: TGTGCCACAACTCAAAAGGGCTCTGGAAACACCATATATTTT. Its protein is CATTQKGSGNTIYF. The chain joins TRBV6-1 to TRBJ1-3; D not certain. The CDR3 has 14 residues. Germline V CDR1 and CDR2: MNHNS, SASEGT. The V end lost 10 bases, the J end lost 0 bases, and 13 bases lay between the germline ends.

The gene calls are TRBV5-1 and TRBJ2-7; D gene unclear. Trimming took 0 bases from V and 5 from J, leaving 9 bases between them. Germline-derived CDR1 and CDR2 are SGHRS and YFSETQ. This CDR3 is built from 13 residues. CDR3 DNA sequence: TGCGCCAGCAGCTTGGGTCCAGCGAACGAGCAGTACTTC. This codes for CASSLGPANEQYF. The variable domain in full, completed from reference TRBV5-1 and TRBJ2-7, reads KAGVTQTPRYLIKTRGQQVTLSCSPISGHRSVSWYQQTPGQGLQFLFEYFSETQRNKGNFPGRFSGRQFSNSRSEMNVSTLELGDSALYLCASSLGPANEQYFGPGTRLTVT.